This is a list of T cell receptor beta chains from one sample in a study of blood T cell repertoires in COVID-19. Assay: immunoSEQ multiplex PCR; the TCRdb copy retains only in-frame clones and omits some. The sample lists under 250,000 clones; roughly 88% were seen once. Sequenced sample: PBMCs or T cells enriched from blood (not recorded which). Source of these receptors: a woman aged 25 to 39 who had been exposed to COVID-19. Both conserved end residues are part of each CDR3. Each record gives: J gene, V gene, clone size, D gene, CDR3 protein, CDR3 DNA. D genes are given only for firm matches. Size tells how often a clone was seen (once, few, many) or the class of an expanded clone, and some rows leave it out.

j_gene: TRBJ2-7; v_gene: TRBV12-2; abundance: -; d_gene: -; CDR3aa: CASRFPGQGPHSYEQYF; CDR3nt: TGTGCAAGTCGCTTCCCGGGACAAGGTCCACACTCCTACGAGCAGTACTTC
j_gene: TRBJ1-2; v_gene: TRBV29-1; abundance: -; d_gene: TRBD1; CDR3aa: CSVSGQGISTF; CDR3nt: TGCAGCGTTTCGGGACAGGGAATATCCACCTTC
j_gene: TRBJ2-7; v_gene: TRBV5-1; abundance: few; d_gene: TRBD1; CDR3aa: CASRRQGAAYEQYF; CDR3nt: TGCGCCAGCAGAAGACAGGGTGCGGCCTACGAGCAGTACTTC
j_gene: TRBJ2-2; v_gene: TRBV30; abundance: -; d_gene: -; CDR3aa: CAWSAVRGWGGELFF; CDR3nt: TGTGCCTGGAGCGCCGTCAGGGGTTGGGGCGGGGAGCTGTTTTTT
j_gene: TRBJ2-1; v_gene: TRBV4-1; abundance: -; d_gene: TRBD2; CDR3aa: CASSQGGGSTYNEQFF; CDR3nt: TGCGCCAGCAGCCAAGGGGGAGGGAGCACATACAATGAGCAGTTCTTC
j_gene: TRBJ1-2; v_gene: TRBV13; abundance: -; d_gene: TRBD1; CDR3aa: CASSGNTGEGGYTF; CDR3nt: TGTGCCAGCAGCGGCAACACAGGGGAAGGTGGCTACACCTTC
j_gene: TRBJ2-7; v_gene: TRBV19; abundance: -; d_gene: TRBD1; CDR3aa: CASSTGQGGYEQYF; CDR3nt: TGTGCCAGTAGTACGGGACAGGGGGGCTACGAGCAGTACTTC
j_gene: TRBJ1-2; v_gene: TRBV5-6; abundance: few; d_gene: -; CDR3aa: CASSGTGTPSNYGYTF; CDR3nt: TGTGCCAGCAGCGGAACAGGGACACCCTCTAACTATGGCTACACCTTC
j_gene: TRBJ2-1; v_gene: TRBV4-2; abundance: -; d_gene: -; CDR3aa: CASSQGRQGSGTYNEQFF; CDR3nt: TGTGCCAGCAGCCAGGGCCGGCAGGGGAGCGGGACATACAATGAGCAGTTCTTC
j_gene: TRBJ2-1; v_gene: TRBV4-2; abundance: -; d_gene: -; CDR3aa: CASSQVLVRNEQFF; CDR3nt: TGTGCCAGCAGCCAAGTGTTAGTTCGAAATGAGCAGTTCTTC
j_gene: TRBJ2-1; v_gene: TRBV29-1; abundance: once; d_gene: -; CDR3aa: CSVEVQGNYNEQFF; CDR3nt: TGCAGCGTTGAAGTGCAGGGTAATTACAATGAGCAGTTCTTC
j_gene: TRBJ2-7; v_gene: TRBV10-2; abundance: -; d_gene: -; CDR3aa: CASRGETGSNEQYF; CDR3nt: TGCGCCAGCAGGGGAGAAACAGGGTCCAACGAGCAGTACTTC
j_gene: TRBJ2-7; v_gene: TRBV5-1; abundance: -; d_gene: -; CDR3aa: CASSFGGGLNYEQYF; CDR3nt: TGCGCCAGCAGCTTTGGAGGGGGCCTCAACTACGAGCAGTACTTC
j_gene: TRBJ2-5; v_gene: TRBV6-2/TRBV6-3; abundance: -; d_gene: TRBD2; CDR3aa: CASSWAGARETQYF; CDR3nt: TGTGCCAGCAGTTGGGCGGGAGCGAGGGAGACCCAGTACTTC
j_gene: TRBJ2-7; v_gene: TRBV27; abundance: -; d_gene: TRBD2; CDR3aa: CASILRAGVGYEQYF; CDR3nt: TGTGCCAGCATCTTACGGGCGGGAGTAGGGTACGAGCAGTACTTC
j_gene: TRBJ1-2; v_gene: TRBV6-1; abundance: -; d_gene: TRBD1; CDR3aa: CASSEALGDSYGYTF; CDR3nt: TGTGCCAGCAGTGAAGCGCTTGGGGACAGCTATGGCTACACCTTC
j_gene: TRBJ2-3; v_gene: TRBV5-1; abundance: -; d_gene: -; CDR3aa: CASSDIGADTQYF; CDR3nt: TGCGCCAGCAGTGATATCGGGGCAGATACGCAGTATTTT
j_gene: TRBJ1-2; v_gene: TRBV9; abundance: -; d_gene: -; CDR3aa: CASSVAPGVGEEGYTF; CDR3nt: TGTGCCAGCAGCGTAGCCCCAGGGGTAGGGGAAGAGGGCTACACCTTC
j_gene: TRBJ1-5; v_gene: TRBV5-6; abundance: -; d_gene: -; CDR3aa: CASSRLANPGQPQHF; CDR3nt: TGTGCCAGCAGCCGCCTGGCTAACCCGGGGCAGCCCCAGCATTTT
j_gene: TRBJ1-1; v_gene: TRBV9; abundance: -; d_gene: -; CDR3aa: CASSADSEFTEAFF; CDR3nt: TGTGCCAGCAGCGCCGACAGCGAGTTTACTGAAGCTTTCTTT
j_gene: TRBJ2-7; v_gene: TRBV7-8; abundance: -; d_gene: TRBD1; CDR3aa: CASSGPGQGLEQYF; CDR3nt: TGTGCCAGCAGCGGTCCAGGACAGGGCCTCGAGCAGTACTTC
j_gene: TRBJ2-1; v_gene: TRBV5-1; abundance: few; d_gene: -; CDR3aa: CASSFGGGTYNEQFF; CDR3nt: TGCGCCAGCAGCTTCGGAGGGGGCACCTACAATGAGCAGTTCTTC
j_gene: TRBJ2-1; v_gene: TRBV5-4; abundance: -; d_gene: TRBD1; CDR3aa: CASSPSRGQGYNEQFF; CDR3nt: TGTGCCAGCAGCCCATCCCGGGGACAGGGTTACAATGAGCAGTTCTTC
j_gene: TRBJ1-6; v_gene: TRBV10-2; abundance: -; d_gene: TRBD1; CDR3aa: CASSEFAGGSYNSPLHF; CDR3nt: TGCGCCAGCAGTGAGTTCGCAGGGGGCTCCTATAATTCACCCCTCCACTTT
j_gene: TRBJ2-7; v_gene: TRBV5-1; abundance: -; d_gene: TRBD1; CDR3aa: CASSLGGTGLYEQYF; CDR3nt: TGCGCCAGCAGCTTGGGGGGGACAGGACTATACGAGCAGTACTTC
j_gene: TRBJ2-1; v_gene: TRBV5-1; abundance: -; d_gene: TRBD2; CDR3aa: CASSLEGRETEQFF; CDR3nt: TGCGCCAGCAGCTTGGAGGGGCGGGAGACTGAGCAGTTCTTC
j_gene: TRBJ2-1; v_gene: TRBV18; abundance: -; d_gene: TRBD1; CDR3aa: CASSPSGTGIYNEQFF; CDR3nt: TGTGCCAGCTCACCGTCCGGGACAGGGATCTACAATGAGCAGTTCTTC
j_gene: TRBJ2-1; v_gene: TRBV5-1; abundance: -; d_gene: TRBD2; CDR3aa: CASSSGLAGTNEQFF; CDR3nt: TGCGCCAGCAGCTCCGGACTAGCGGGAACCAATGAGCAGTTCTTC
j_gene: TRBJ2-7; v_gene: TRBV5-8; abundance: few; d_gene: -; CDR3aa: CASSYGSEQYF; CDR3nt: TGTGCCAGCAGCTATGGGAGTGAGCAGTACTTC
j_gene: TRBJ2-3; v_gene: TRBV9; abundance: -; d_gene: -; CDR3aa: CASSVLQGMDTQYF; CDR3nt: TGTGCCAGCAGCGTATTACAGGGCATGGATACGCAGTATTTT
j_gene: TRBJ1-1; v_gene: TRBV7-2; abundance: -; d_gene: -; CDR3aa: CASSLGRFEVAFF; CDR3nt: TGTGCCAGCAGCTTAGGCAGATTTGAAGTAGCTTTCTTT
j_gene: TRBJ1-4; v_gene: TRBV3-1/TRBV3-2; abundance: once; d_gene: -; CDR3aa: CASSQDRWVGGPNEKLFF; CDR3nt: TGTGCCAGCAGCCAAGATCGTTGGGTGGGGGGTCCGAATGAAAAACTGTTTTTT
j_gene: TRBJ1-5; v_gene: TRBV28; abundance: -; d_gene: -; CDR3aa: CASSLGPILSNQPQHF; CDR3nt: TGTGCCAGCAGTTTGGGGCCCATCCTTAGCAATCAGCCCCAGCATTTT
j_gene: TRBJ2-2; v_gene: TRBV9; abundance: few; d_gene: -; CDR3aa: CASSAPGSRELFF; CDR3nt: TGTGCCAGCAGCGCCCCAGGGTCCCGGGAGCTGTTTTTT
j_gene: TRBJ1-2; v_gene: TRBV5-6; abundance: -; d_gene: -; CDR3aa: CASSLLQVVDGYTF; CDR3nt: TGTGCCAGCAGCTTGTTACAGGTCGTGGATGGCTACACCTTC
j_gene: TRBJ2-7; v_gene: TRBV10-3; abundance: -; d_gene: TRBD1; CDR3aa: CAISDLQGREQYF; CDR3nt: TGTGCCATCAGTGACCTACAGGGGCGCGAGCAGTACTTC
j_gene: TRBJ2-7; v_gene: TRBV6-5; abundance: -; d_gene: -; CDR3aa: CASSSWQESYEQYF; CDR3nt: TGTGCCAGCAGTTCGTGGCAGGAATCCTACGAGCAGTACTTC